This TCR beta chain was captured by sequencing in a study of T cell responses to AZD1222 COVID-19 vaccine. This CDR3 is built from 17 residues. The germline V gene has CDR1 LGHDT and CDR2 YNNKEL (reference sequence). Between the trimmed V and J ends, which lost 1 base and 0 bases, there was a span of 15 bases. Sequenced by immunoSEQ multiplex PCR; TCRdb stores in-frame clones only, minus some. Found here are about 140,000 clones, roughly nine tenths of them singletons; the top ten hold 7.5%. The specimen comprised peripheral blood, sampled 28 days after the second dose of the MenACWY control vaccine. The rearrangement joins TRBV3-1 (or the pseudogene TRBV3-2) to TRBJ2-5; D assignment may be TRBD1 or TRBD2 (5 bases each). The receptor was isolated from an adult who received the MenACWY meningococcal vaccine as a control. The DNA of the CDR3 is TGTGCCAGCAGCCAAGGGGACGACACCATGTACCAAGAGACCCAGTACTTC. It yields the protein CASSQGDDTMYQETQYF.